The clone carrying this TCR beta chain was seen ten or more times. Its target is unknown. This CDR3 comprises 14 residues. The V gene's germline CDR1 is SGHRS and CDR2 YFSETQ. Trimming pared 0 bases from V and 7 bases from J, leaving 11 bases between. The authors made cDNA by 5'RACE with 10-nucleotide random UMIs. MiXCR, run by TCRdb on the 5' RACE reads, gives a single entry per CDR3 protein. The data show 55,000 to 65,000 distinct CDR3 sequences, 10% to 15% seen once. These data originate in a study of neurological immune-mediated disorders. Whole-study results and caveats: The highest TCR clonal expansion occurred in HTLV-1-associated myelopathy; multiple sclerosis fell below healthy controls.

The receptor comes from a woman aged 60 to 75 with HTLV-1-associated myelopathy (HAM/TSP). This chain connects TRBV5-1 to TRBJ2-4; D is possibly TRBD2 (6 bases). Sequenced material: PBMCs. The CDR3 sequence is CASSLAGGVNIQYF. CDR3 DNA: TGCGCCAGCAGCTTGGCCGGGGGTGTGAACATTCAGTACTTC.